This entry lists 13 T cell receptor beta chains sequenced from one sample in a study of patients and donors after allogeneic stem cell transplantation. Each CDR3 protein gets one entry after TCRdb re-called the RT-PCR reads with MiXCR. The top ten hold under 70% of the sample, which has tens of thousands of distinct CDR3 sequences, about 48% seen once. The specimen was blood, either unsorted or a sorted T cell fraction (not recorded which). These receptors were taken from a human donor who was either an allogeneic HSCT recipient or a stem cell or donor lymphocyte infusion donor (not recorded which). It is not recorded whose cells these are; they may come from a transplant donor.

Notes on this clonotype: One end of the junction does not line up with germline, which may come from a read error. This chain uses TRBV5-1 with TRBJ1-3; D call uncertain. The CDR3 extends over 15 amino acids. Germline lookup yields CDR1 SGHRS and CDR2 YFSETQ. CDR3 region: CASSPDVLSGNSIYF. CDR3 nucleotides: TGCGCCAGCAGCCCGGACGTCCTCTCTGGAAACTCCATATATTTT.

The chain employs TRBV7-2 and TRBJ1-5; weak D call: TRBD1 (5 bases). V lost 1 base and J 6 bases, leaving 7 bases between the germline ends. Germline V gene sequence: CDR1 SGHTA, CDR2 FQGNSA. The CDR3 loop spans 13 amino acids. The CDR3 spells CASSLEQGQPQHF. In DNA, the CDR3 is TGTGCCAGCAGCTTAGAGCAGGGTCAGCCCCAGCATTTT.

This clonotype was observed a handful of times. The gene calls are TRBV3-1 and TRBJ1-2; a possible D gene is TRBD1 (6 bases). Germline CDR1 and CDR2: LGHDT and YNNKEL (reference sequence). CDR3 size: 17 residues. Trimming stripped 4 bases from V and 2 bases from J, with 20 bases between. CDR3 protein: CASSPKGPGALNYGYTF. The CDR3 coding sequence is TGTGCCAGCAGCCCCAAGGGACCAGGGGCCCTCAACTATGGCTACACCTTC.

J is TRBJ1-2 and V is TRBV9, with D perhaps matching TRBD1 (5 bases). The germline V gene has CDR1 SGDLS and CDR2 YYNGEE. The V end was cut by 0 bases, the J end by 5 bases, with 14 bases between. The CDR3 has 15 residues. The CDR3 nucleotides are TGTGCCAGCAGCGTAGGAGGAGGGGCCGATTATGGCTACACCTTC. Residues: CASSVGGGADYGYTF.

The chain links TRBV6-6 to TRBJ2-5, with unresolved D. V lost 3 bases and J lost 2, with 7 bases in between. Germline V CDR1 and CDR2: MNHNY, SVGAGI (reference sequence). The CDR3 is made up of 13 amino acids. CDR3 DNA: TGTGCCAGCAGTTATTCCCCACAAGAGACCCAGTACTTC. Its translation: CASSYSPQETQYF.

This clonotype was picked up a small number of times. Written as DNA, the CDR3 is TGTGCCAGCACTAGACAGGGGGCGGGTGAAAAACTGTTTTTT. This sequence encodes CASTRQGAGEKLFF. The gene calls are TRBV12-3 or TRBV12-4 and TRBJ1-4; 10 nucleotides align to TRBD1. There are 14 residues in the CDR3. V shed 7 bases and J 7 bases; nucleotides not matched to a gene: 6.

V is TRBV20-1 and J is TRBJ1-4; D ambiguous. Trimming stripped 4 bases from V and 7 bases from J, with 16 bases between. CDR1 is DFQATT, CDR2 SNEGSKA, per germline (reference sequence). This CDR3 comprises 14 residues. The CDR3 nucleotides are TGCAGTGCTACAGGACGGATCCCGGGTGAAAAACTGTTTTTT. Translation: CSATGRIPGEKLFF.

The DNA of the CDR3 is TGCAGTGCCGTCTGGTCCGGTTCCCTAAATCAGCCCCAGCATTTT. Translated: CSAVWSGSLNQPQHF. The chain recombines TRBV20-1 with TRBJ1-5; D not certain. Deletions cut 6 bases from V and 4 bases from J, with 19 bases between. CDR3 length: 15 amino acids. Germline values: CDR1 DFQATT, CDR2 SNEGSKA (reference sequence).

The chain has TRBV21-1 and TRBJ2-3; TRBD1, the table's D call, was not compared with the DNA. TRBV21-1 is termed a pseudogene. The CDR3 has 17 residues. DNA for the CDR3: TGTGCCAGCAGCAAAGGTGGGGGGCGCAGGGCCCCAGATACGCAGTATTTT. It encodes CASSKGGGRRAPDTQYF.

V is TRBV5-6 and J is TRBJ1-2; 8 bases match TRBD1. Germline V gives CDR1 SGHDT, CDR2 YYEEEE. The CDR3 consists of 13 residues. V gave up 1 base and J gave up 5 bases; unmatched junction bases: 1. The CDR3 is CASSLQGAYGYTF. CDR3 nucleotide sequence: TGTGCCAGCAGCTTGCAGGGGGCATATGGCTACACCTTC.

This clonotype was observed a single time. V is TRBV7-2 and J is TRBJ1-2; D is ambiguous. CDR1 is SGHTA, CDR2 FQGNSA, per germline. The CDR3 runs 14 residues. The germline V and J ends were trimmed by 4 bases and 1 base, with 10 bases remaining between them. CDR3 residues: CASSSPTFNYGYTF. CDR3 nucleotide sequence: TGTGCCAGCAGCTCGCCTACATTTAACTATGGCTACACCTTC.

The J gene is TRBJ1-1, the V gene TRBV28, with D hard to call. This CDR3 spans 13 amino acids. With 7 bases removed from V and 4 bases from J, the gap between germline ends came to 13 bases. CDR1 is MDHEN, CDR2 SYDVKM, per germline. The CDR3 bases are TGTGCCAGCAACGTCGATGGAGGCACTGAAGCTTTCTTT. This encodes CASNVDGGTEAFF.

The chain combines TRBV5-1 with TRBJ2-5; 9 bases are a match to TRBD2. CDR3 length: 20 amino acids. CDR1 SGHRS and CDR2 YFSETQ come from the germline V gene. With V trimmed by 0 bases and J by 1 base, 16 bases remained unmatched. The CDR3 loop is CASSLVLAGGPMKTQETQYF. In DNA, the CDR3 is TGCGCCAGCAGCTTGGTTTTGGCGGGAGGGCCCATGAAAACCCAAGAGACCCAGTACTTC.